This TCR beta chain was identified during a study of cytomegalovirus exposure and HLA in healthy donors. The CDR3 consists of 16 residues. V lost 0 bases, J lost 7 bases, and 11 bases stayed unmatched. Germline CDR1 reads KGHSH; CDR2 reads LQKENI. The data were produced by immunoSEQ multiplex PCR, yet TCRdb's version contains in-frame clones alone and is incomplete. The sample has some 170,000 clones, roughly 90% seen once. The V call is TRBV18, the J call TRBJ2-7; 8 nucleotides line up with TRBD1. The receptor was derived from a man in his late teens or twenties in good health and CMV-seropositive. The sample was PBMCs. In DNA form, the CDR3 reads TGTGCCAGCTCACCACCGTCGGTCGACAGGGGAAGGGAGCAGTACTTC. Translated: CASSPPSVDRGREQYF.